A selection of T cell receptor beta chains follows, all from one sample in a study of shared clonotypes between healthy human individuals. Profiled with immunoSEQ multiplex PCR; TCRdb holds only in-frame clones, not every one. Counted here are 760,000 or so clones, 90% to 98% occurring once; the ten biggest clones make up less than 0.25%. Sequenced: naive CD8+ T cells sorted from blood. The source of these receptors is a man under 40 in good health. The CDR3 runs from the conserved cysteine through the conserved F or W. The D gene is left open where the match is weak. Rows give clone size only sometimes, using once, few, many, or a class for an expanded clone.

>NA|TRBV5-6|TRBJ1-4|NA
CASSRVNANEKLFF
TGTGCCAGCAGCCGCGTGAACGCTAATGAAAAACTGTTTTTT
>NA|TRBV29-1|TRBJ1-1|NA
CSVQGGGANTEAFF
TGCAGCGTTCAAGGAGGAGGAGCGAACACTGAAGCTTTCTTT
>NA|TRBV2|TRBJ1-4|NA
CASSEWSATNEKLFF
TGTGCCAGCAGTGAGTGGTCAGCTACTAATGAAAAACTGTTTTTT
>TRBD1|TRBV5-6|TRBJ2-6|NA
CVSSPAVTGWLAGANVLTF
TGTGTCAGCAGCCCGGCTGTGACAGGGTGGTTGGCTGGGGCCAACGTCCTGACTTTC
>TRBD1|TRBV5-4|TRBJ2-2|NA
CASSLPDRGGKLPNTGELFF
TGTGCCAGCAGCTTACCCGACAGGGGAGGTAAGCTGCCGAACACCGGGGAGCTGTTTTTT
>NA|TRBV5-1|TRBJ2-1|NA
CASSPGVGRNYNEQFF
TGCGCCAGCAGCCCCGGGGTGGGCAGGAACTACAATGAGCAGTTCTTC
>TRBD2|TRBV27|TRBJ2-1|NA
CASSSRLAGVDNEQFF
TGTGCCAGCAGTTCCCGACTAGCGGGAGTGGACAATGAGCAGTTCTTC
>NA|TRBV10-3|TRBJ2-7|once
CAISDPLAGDTPQLREQYF
TGTGCCATCAGTGACCCCCTAGCTGGCGATACCCCTCAACTTAGAGAGCAGTACTTC
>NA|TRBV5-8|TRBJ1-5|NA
CASSIGGGGGSYYQPQHF
TGTGCCAGCAGCATCGGCGGGGGCGGAGGGTCGTACTATCAGCCCCAGCATTTT
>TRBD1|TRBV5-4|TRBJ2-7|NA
CASSWTGVDYEQYF
TGTGCCAGCAGCTGGACAGGGGTAGACTACGAGCAGTACTTC
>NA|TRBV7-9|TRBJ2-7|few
CASSPTYEQYF
TGTGCCAGCAGCCCCACCTACGAGCAGTACTTC
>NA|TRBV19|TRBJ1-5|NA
CASTTGQRRDQPQHF
TGTGCCAGTACCACGGGACAACGCCGAGATCAGCCCCAGCATTTT
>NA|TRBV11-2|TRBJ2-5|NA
CASSLDELEGGEREETQYF
TGTGCCAGCAGCTTAGATGAACTGGAGGGAGGCGAACGGGAAGAGACCCAGTACTTC
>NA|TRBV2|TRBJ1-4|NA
CASDRQLGEKLFF
TGTGCCAGCGACAGGCAGTTAGGAGAAAAACTGTTTTTT
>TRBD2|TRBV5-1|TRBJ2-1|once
CASSWSGLANNEQFF
TGCGCCAGCAGCTGGTCGGGACTAGCAAACAATGAGCAGTTCTTC
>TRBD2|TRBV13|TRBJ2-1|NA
CASSKGTSGFNEQFF
TGTGCCAGCAGCAAAGGGACTAGCGGTTTCAATGAGCAGTTCTTC
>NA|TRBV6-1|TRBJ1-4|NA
CASSLGDPKLFF
TGTGCCAGCAGCCTAGGGGACCCAAAACTGTTTTTT
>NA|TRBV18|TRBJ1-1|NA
CASSHKGGAEAFF
TGTGCCAGCTCCCACAAAGGGGGGGCCGAAGCTTTCTTT
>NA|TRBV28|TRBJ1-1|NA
CASLRVRGRMNTEAFF
TGTGCCAGCCTTCGGGTCAGGGGAAGGATGAACACTGAAGCTTTCTTT
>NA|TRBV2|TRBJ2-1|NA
CASKGTYNEQFF
TGTGCCAGCAAGGGGACCTACAATGAGCAGTTCTTC
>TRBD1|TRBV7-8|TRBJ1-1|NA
CASSSHGTGVGTEAFF
TGTGCCAGCAGCTCACACGGGACAGGGGTTGGGACTGAAGCTTTCTTT
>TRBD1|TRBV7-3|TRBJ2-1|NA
CASSFLRQGKGNEQFF
TGTGCCAGCAGCTTCCTTCGACAGGGTAAGGGCAATGAGCAGTTCTTC
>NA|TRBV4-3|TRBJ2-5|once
CASSQVSGTETQYF
TGCGCCAGCAGCCAAGTATCTGGGACAGAGACCCAGTACTTC
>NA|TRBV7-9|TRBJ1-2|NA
CASSFYPETGSLGYTF
TGTGCCAGCAGCTTTTACCCGGAGACAGGCTCTCTCGGCTACACCTTC
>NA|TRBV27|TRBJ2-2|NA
CASRDNTGELFF
TGTGCCAGCAGGGATAACACCGGGGAGCTGTTTTTT
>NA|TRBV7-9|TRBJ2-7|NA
CASSHTGGLPYEQYF
TGTGCCAGCAGCCATACAGGGGGACTACCCTACGAGCAGTACTTC
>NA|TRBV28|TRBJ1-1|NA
CASSHHLSNTEAFF
TGTGCCAGCAGTCACCATCTTTCGAACACTGAAGCTTTCTTT
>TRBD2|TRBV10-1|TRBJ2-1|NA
CASSESKALAGEVWNEQFF
TGCGCCAGCAGTGAGTCGAAGGCACTAGCGGGAGAAGTATGGAATGAGCAGTTCTTC
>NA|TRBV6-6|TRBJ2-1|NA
CASGFTGEQFF
TGTGCCAGCGGGTTTACTGGTGAGCAGTTCTTC
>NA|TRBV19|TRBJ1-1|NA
CASSMTLNTEAFF
TGTGCCAGTAGTATGACCCTGAACACTGAAGCTTTCTTT
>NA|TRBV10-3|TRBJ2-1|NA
CAIRGSGDNEQFF
TGTGCCATCAGAGGTAGCGGAGACAATGAGCAGTTCTTC
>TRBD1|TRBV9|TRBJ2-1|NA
CASSVSGTGLNEQFF
TGTGCCAGCAGCGTCTCCGGGACAGGTTTGAATGAGCAGTTCTTC
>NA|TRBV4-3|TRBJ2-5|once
CASSQVVGETQYF
TGCGCCAGCAGCCAAGTGGTTGGGGAGACCCAGTACTTC
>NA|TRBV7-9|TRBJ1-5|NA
CASSLGDQPQHF
TGTGCCAGCAGCTTAGGAGATCAGCCCCAGCATTTT
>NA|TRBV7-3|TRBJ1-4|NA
CASSPTWVREKLFF
TGTGCCAGCAGCCCCACGTGGGTTCGGGAAAAACTGTTTTTT
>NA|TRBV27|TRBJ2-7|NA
CASSLIIGTNYEQYF
TGTGCCAGCAGTTTAATCATTGGGACAAATTACGAGCAGTACTTC
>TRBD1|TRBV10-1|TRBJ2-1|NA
CASSESRGRLNEQFF
TGCGCCAGCAGTGAGAGTAGGGGGCGGCTCAATGAGCAGTTCTTC
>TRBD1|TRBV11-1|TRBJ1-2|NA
CASSFPGQGVDGYTF
TGTGCCAGCTCCTTTCCGGGACAGGGAGTGGATGGCTACACCTTC
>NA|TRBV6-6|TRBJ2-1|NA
CASSYAASPPYNEQFF
TGTGCCAGCAGTTACGCTGCGTCCCCGCCCTACAATGAGCAGTTCTTC
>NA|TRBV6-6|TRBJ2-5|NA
CASSSTEQETQYF
TGTGCCAGCAGCTCGACAGAACAAGAGACCCAGTACTTC
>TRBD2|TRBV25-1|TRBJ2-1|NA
CASRGTSDHEQFF
TGTGCCAGCAGGGGAACTAGCGATCATGAGCAGTTCTTC
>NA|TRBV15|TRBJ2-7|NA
CATSVGPGGGRSYEQYF
TGTGCCACCAGCGTAGGCCCGGGTGGGGGCAGGAGCTACGAGCAGTACTTC
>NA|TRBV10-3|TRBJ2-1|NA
CAISDDGSSYNEQFF
TGTGCCATCAGTGATGACGGGAGCTCCTACAATGAGCAGTTCTTC
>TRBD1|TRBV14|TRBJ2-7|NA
CASSLYWDPDRVYEQYF
TGTGCCAGCAGCCTTTACTGGGACCCGGACAGGGTCTACGAGCAGTACTTC
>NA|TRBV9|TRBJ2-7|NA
CASSQSPRGQYEQYF
TGTGCCAGCAGCCAAAGTCCGCGGGGCCAATACGAGCAGTACTTC
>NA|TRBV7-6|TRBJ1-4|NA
CASSLQGYSTNEKLFF
TGTGCCAGCAGCTTACAGGGATATTCAACTAATGAAAAACTGTTTTTT
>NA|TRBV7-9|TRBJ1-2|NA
CASSSQLVLDYIGYTF
TGTGCCAGCAGCTCCCAGCTGGTGCTAGATTATATTGGCTACACCTTC
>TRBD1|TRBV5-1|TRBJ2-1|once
CASSSGTGSNEQFF
TGCGCCAGCAGCTCCGGGACAGGGTCGAATGAGCAGTTCTTC
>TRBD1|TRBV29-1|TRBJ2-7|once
CSVGRFQGPQGVYEQYF
TGCAGCGTTGGGAGGTTTCAGGGACCCCAGGGGGTCTACGAGCAGTACTTC
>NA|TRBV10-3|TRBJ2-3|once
CASGQPYTDTQYF
TGTGCCTCGGGCCAGCCCTACACAGATACGCAGTATTTT
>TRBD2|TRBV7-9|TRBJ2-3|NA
CASSFPLAERGDTQYF
TGTGCCAGCAGCTTCCCATTAGCGGAGCGGGGAGATACGCAGTATTTT
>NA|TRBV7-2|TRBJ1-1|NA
CASSLGAGGGAFF
TGTGCCAGCAGCTTAGGGGCGGGCGGTGGGGCTTTCTTT
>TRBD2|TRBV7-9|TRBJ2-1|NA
CASSSQRDYNEQFF
TGTGCCAGCAGCTCTCAGCGGGATTACAATGAGCAGTTCTTC
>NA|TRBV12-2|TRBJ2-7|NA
CASRLGTFRERLRSYEQYF
TGTGCAAGTCGCTTGGGTACATTCAGGGAGAGGTTGAGGTCCTACGAGCAGTACTTC
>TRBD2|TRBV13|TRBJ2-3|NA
CASSPSPGTNTDTQYF
TGTGCCAGCAGCCCATCGCCCGGGACTAACACAGATACGCAGTATTTT
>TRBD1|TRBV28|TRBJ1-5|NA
CASSPPGTGNQPQHF
TGTGCCAGCAGTCCCCCAGGGACAGGGAATCAGCCCCAGCATTTT
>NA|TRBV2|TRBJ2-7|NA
CASIGQKANEQYF
TGTGCCAGCATTGGACAGAAAGCGAACGAGCAGTACTTC